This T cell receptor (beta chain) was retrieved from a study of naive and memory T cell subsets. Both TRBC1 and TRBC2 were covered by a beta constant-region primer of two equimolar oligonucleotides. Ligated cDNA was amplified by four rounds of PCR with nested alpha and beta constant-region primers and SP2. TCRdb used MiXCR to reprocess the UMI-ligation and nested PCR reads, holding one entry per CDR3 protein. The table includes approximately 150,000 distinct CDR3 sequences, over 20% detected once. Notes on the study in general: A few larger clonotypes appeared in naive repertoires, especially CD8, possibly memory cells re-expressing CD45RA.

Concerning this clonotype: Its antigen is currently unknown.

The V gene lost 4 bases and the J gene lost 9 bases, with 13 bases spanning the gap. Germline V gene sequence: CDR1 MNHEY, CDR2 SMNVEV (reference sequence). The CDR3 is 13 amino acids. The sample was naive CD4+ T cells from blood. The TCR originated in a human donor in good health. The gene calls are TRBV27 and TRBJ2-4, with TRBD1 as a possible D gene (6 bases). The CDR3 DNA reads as TGTGCCAGCAGTTCGAATACAGGGAGCATTCAGTACTTC. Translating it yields CASSSNTGSIQYF.